The 9 T cell receptor beta chains below all came from one sample that was sequenced in a study of CD8+ T cells in alopecia areata. Sequencing used cDNA as its template, made by extracting RNA and reverse transcribing it. Method: immunoSEQ multiplex PCR; TCRdb's copy keeps in-frame clones and lacks some. Found here are over 250,000 clones, approximately 60% of them singletons; the top ten hold around 0.92%. Sample treatment: oral pan-JAK inhibitor, 5-10 mg twice daily. This specimen was CD4+ T cells sorted from blood, taken at week 52, from a patient treated with tofacitinib. These receptors were collected from a human donor with alopecia areata.

J is TRBJ2-3 and V is TRBV29-1, with 10 bases matching TRBD1. Germline V gene lookup returns CDR1 SQVTM and CDR2 ANQGSEA. V gave up 3 bases and J gave up 3 bases; unmatched junction bases: 3. The CDR3 covers 14 residues. The CDR3 coding sequence is TGCAGCGTTGATGGGACAGGGGTAACAGATACGCAGTATTTT. Translating gives CSVDGTGVTDTQYF.

This clone came up a few times. The same CDR3 arises from other DNA sequences in this sample as well. The chain employs TRBV29-1 and TRBJ2-6; D not certain. Germline CDR1 and CDR2: SQVTM and ANQGSEA. This CDR3 has 12 residues. The germline V and J ends were trimmed by 5 bases and 2 bases, with 4 bases remaining between them. CDR3 sequence (DNA): TGCAGCGTTAACACTGGGGCCAACGTCCTGACTTTC. It encodes CSVNTGANVLTF.

The V gene is TRBV30, the J gene TRBJ2-3; no firm D call. The V end was cut by 0 bases, the J end by 2 bases, with 9 bases between. Germline lookup yields CDR1 GTSNPN and CDR2 SVGIG (reference sequence). The CDR3 contains 14 residues. CDR3 residues: CAWSVSILTDTQYF. The DNA of the CDR3 is TGTGCCTGGAGTGTATCCATTCTCACAGATACGCAGTATTTT.

This rearrangement joins TRBV5-1 to TRBJ2-7, with 9 bases lining up with TRBD2. The CDR3 is made up of 15 amino acids. V shed 0 bases, J shed 5 bases, and the junction held 6 bases outside the gene matches. CDR1 is SGHRS, CDR2 YFSETQ, per germline. The CDR3 bases are TGCGCCAGCAGCTTGGAGTTAGCGGGGGCTAACGAGCAGTACTTC. Its protein product is CASSLELAGANEQYF.

The chain has TRBV7-9 and TRBJ1-2; TRBD1 might be the D (5 bases). The ends were cut back, 1 base at V and 6 bases at J, with 6 bases in the middle. Germline values: CDR1 SEHNR, CDR2 FQNEAQ (reference sequence). The length of the CDR3 is 12 residues. Here the CDR3 reads CASSLVGDGYTF. In DNA, the CDR3 is TGTGCCAGCAGCTTAGTGGGGGATGGCTACACCTTC.

This clone came up a few times. The rearrangement links TRBV30 to TRBJ1-5, with a weak D call TRBD1 (5 bases). Germline V gives CDR1 GTSNPN, CDR2 SVGIG (reference sequence). V lost 4 bases to trimming and J lost 3 bases, with 16 bases between them. This CDR3 spans 15 amino acids. The CDR3 reads CAWTAHGGFNQPQHF. The DNA of the CDR3 is TGTGCCTGGACCGCCCATGGGGGATTCAATCAGCCCCAGCATTTT.

In the case of this clone: In the same sample, other DNA sequences code for this CDR3. The chain carries TRBV5-1 and TRBJ2-7, with TRBD2 identical over 10 bases. This CDR3 spans 16 amino acids. After removal of 0 bases from V and 1 base from J, the junction contained 4 bases not matched to a gene. Germline-derived CDR1 and CDR2 are SGHRS and YFSETQ. The CDR3 loop is CASSLALAGSSYEQYF. Here the CDR3 DNA reads TGCGCCAGCAGCTTGGCACTAGCGGGGTCTTCCTACGAGCAGTACTTC.

This chain links TRBV5-4 with TRBJ1-1; TRBD1 might be the D (6 bases). This CDR3 has 14 amino acids. The V and J ends lost 0 bases and 1 base respectively, with 7 bases between them. Per the germline V gene, CDR1 is SGHNT and CDR2 is YYREEE (reference sequence). This CDR3 is CASSLGGRNTEAFF. Here the CDR3 DNA reads TGTGCCAGCAGCTTGGGGGGGCGGAACACTGAAGCTTTCTTT.

The genes are TRBV6-6 and TRBJ2-3; D tentatively reads TRBD1 or TRBD2 (7 bases each). CDR1 and CDR2 from the germline V gene are MNHNY and SVGAGI (reference sequence). V shed 2 bases and J shed 10 bases, with 16 bases lying between them. This CDR3 has 14 residues. In nucleotides, the CDR3 is TGTGCCAGCAGTTACGGGAGGGGGCCCTCCCCGCAGTATTTT. Its protein is CASSYGRGPSPQYF.